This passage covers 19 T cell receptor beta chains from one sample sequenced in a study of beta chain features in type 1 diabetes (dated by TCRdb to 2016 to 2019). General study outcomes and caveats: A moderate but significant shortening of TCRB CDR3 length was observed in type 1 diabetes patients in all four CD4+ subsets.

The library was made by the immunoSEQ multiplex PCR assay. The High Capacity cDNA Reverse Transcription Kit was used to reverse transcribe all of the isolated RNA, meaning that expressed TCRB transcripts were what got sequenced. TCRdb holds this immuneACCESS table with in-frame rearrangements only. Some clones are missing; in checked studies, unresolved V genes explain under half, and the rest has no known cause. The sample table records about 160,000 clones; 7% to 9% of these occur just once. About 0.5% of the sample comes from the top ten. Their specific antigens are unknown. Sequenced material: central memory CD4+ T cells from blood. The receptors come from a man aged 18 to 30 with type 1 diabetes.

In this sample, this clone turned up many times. This CDR3 reads CAWGSRGRLNQPQHF. CDR3 in DNA: TGTGCCTGGGGTTCCAGGGGGCGGCTAAATCAGCCCCAGCATTTT. This sequence joins TRBV30 and TRBJ1-5; 8 nucleotides line up with TRBD1. Germline assignment: CDR1 GTSNPN and CDR2 SVGIG (reference sequence). CDR3 length: 15 amino acids. Trimming cost V 5 bases and J 4 bases; bases outside gene matches: 10.

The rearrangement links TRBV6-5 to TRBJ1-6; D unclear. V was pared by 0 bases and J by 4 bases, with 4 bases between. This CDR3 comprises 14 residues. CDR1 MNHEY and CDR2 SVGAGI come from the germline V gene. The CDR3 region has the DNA TGTGCCAGCAGTTACTCGCGGTATAATTCACCCCTCCACTTT. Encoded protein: CASSYSRYNSPLHF.

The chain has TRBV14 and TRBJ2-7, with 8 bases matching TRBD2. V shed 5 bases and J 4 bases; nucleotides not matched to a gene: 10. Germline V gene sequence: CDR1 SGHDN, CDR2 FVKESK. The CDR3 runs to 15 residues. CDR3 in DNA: TGTGCCAGCAGCTTTCCCGGGACTAGGGGGTACGAGCAGTACTTC. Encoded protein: CASSFPGTRGYEQYF.

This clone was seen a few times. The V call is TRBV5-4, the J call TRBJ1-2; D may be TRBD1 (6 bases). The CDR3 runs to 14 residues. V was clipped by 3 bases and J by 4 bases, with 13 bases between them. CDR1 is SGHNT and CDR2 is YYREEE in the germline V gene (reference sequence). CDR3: CASSSYRDGYGYTF. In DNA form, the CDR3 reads TGTGCCAGCAGCTCGTACAGGGACGGCTATGGCTACACCTTC.

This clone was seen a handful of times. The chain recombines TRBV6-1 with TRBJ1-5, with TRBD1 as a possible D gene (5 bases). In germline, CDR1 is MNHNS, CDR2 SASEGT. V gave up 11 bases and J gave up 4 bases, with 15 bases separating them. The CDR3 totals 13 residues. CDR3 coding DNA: TGTGCCGGGGCGGTCGATCAGAATCAGCCCCAGCATTTT. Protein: CAGAVDQNQPQHF.

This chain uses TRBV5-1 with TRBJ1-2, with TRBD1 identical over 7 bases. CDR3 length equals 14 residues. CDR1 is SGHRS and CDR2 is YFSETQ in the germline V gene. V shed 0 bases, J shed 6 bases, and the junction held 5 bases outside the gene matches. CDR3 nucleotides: TGCGCCAGCAGCTTGGCGGGCCAGGGGGATGGCTACACCTTC. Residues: CASSLAGQGDGYTF.

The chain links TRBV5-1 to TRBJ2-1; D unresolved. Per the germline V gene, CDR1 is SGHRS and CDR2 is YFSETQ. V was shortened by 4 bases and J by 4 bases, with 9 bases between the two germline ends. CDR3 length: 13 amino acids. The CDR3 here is CASSPNGYNEQFF. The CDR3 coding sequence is TGCGCCAGCAGCCCTAACGGTTACAATGAGCAGTTCTTC.

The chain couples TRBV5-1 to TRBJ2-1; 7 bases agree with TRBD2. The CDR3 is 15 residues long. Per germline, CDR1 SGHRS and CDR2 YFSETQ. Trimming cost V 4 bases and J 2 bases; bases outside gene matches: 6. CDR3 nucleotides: TGCGCCAGCAGCCCTCTAGCGGACACCTACAATGAGCAGTTCTTC. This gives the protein CASSPLADTYNEQFF. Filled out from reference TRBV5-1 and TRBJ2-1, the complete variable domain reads KAGVTQTPRYLIKTRGQQVTLSCSPISGHRSVSWYQQTPGQGLQFLFEYFSETQRNKGNFPGRFSGRQFSNSRSEMNVSTLELGDSALYLCASSPLADTYNEQFFGPGTRLTVL.

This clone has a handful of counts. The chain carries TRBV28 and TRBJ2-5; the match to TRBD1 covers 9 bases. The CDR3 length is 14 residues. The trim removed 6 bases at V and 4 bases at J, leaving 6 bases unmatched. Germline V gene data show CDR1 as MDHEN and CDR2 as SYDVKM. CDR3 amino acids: CASSNRGRRETQYF. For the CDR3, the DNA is TGTGCCAGCAGCAACAGGGGGCGCCGAGAGACCCAGTACTTC. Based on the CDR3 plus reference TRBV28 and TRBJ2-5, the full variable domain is DVKVTQSSRYLVKRTGEKVFLECVQDMDHENMFWYRQDPGLGLRLIYFSYDVKMKEKGDIPEGYSVSREKKERFSLILESASTNQTSMYLCASSNRGRRETQYFGPGTRLLVL.

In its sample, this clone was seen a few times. The CDR3 coding sequence is TGTGCCAGTAGAGCTAGCGGGGGGGGTTCCTACAATGAGCAGTTCTTC. Translated, it gives CASRASGGGSYNEQFF. The V and J genes are TRBV19 and TRBJ2-1; TRBD2 matches 12 bases. V lost 6 bases to trimming and J lost 1 base; unmatched junction nucleotides: 4. The CDR3 sequence is 16 residues long. Germline V gene sequence: CDR1 LNHDA, CDR2 SQIVND (reference sequence).

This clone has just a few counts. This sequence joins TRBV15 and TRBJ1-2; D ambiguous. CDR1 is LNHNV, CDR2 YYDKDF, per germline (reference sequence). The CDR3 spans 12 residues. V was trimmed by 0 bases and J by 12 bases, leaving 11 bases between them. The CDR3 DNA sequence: TGTGCCACCAGCAGAGATTCGGGAGGGAACACCTTC. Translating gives CATSRDSGGNTF.

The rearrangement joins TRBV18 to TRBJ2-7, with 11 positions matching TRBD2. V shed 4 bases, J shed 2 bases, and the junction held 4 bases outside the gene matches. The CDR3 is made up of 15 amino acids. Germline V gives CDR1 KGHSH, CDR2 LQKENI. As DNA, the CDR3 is TGTGCCAGCTCACTTACGACTAGCGGGGCCTACGAGCAGTACTTC. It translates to CASSLTTSGAYEQYF.

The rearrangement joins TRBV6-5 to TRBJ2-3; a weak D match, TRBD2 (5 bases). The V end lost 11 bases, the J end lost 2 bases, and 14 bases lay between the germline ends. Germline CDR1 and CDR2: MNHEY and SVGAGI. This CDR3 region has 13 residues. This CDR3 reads CAATGDNTDTQYF. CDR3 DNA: TGTGCCGCTACCGGGGATAACACAGATACGCAGTATTTT.

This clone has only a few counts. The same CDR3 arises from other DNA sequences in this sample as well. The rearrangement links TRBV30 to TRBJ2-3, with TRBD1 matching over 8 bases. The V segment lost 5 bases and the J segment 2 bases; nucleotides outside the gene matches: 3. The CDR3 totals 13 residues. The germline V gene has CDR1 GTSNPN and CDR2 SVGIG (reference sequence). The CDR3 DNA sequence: TGTGCCTGGGCAGGGGGCCCCACAGATACGCAGTATTTT. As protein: CAWAGGPTDTQYF.

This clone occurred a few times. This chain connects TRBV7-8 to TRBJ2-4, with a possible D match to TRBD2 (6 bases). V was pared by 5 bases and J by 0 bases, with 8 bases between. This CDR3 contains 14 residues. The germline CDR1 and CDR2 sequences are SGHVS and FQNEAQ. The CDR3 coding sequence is TGTGCCAGCAGCCGGAGGGGAGCCAAAAACATTCAGTACTTC. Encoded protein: CASSRRGAKNIQYF.

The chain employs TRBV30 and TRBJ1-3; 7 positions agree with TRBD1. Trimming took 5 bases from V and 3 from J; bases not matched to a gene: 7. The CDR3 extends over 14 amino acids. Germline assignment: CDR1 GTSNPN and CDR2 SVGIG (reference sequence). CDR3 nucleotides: TGTGCCTGGGCCGGGACAGTCCGTGGAAACACCATATATTTT. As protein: CAWAGTVRGNTIYF.

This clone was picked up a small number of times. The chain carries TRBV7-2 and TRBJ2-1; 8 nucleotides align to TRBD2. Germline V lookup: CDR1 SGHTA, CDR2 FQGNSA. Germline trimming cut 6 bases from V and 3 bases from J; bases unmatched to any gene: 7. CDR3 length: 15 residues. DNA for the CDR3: TGTGCCAGCAGATCTCGGGGGGGCGGCTACAATGAGCAGTTCTTC. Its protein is CASRSRGGGYNEQFF.

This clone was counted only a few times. CDR3 loop: CASSVSGGRGYTF. As DNA, the CDR3 is TGTGCCAGCAGTGTCTCGGGGGGAAGAGGCTACACCTTC. The J gene is TRBJ1-2, the V gene TRBV2; maybe TRBD1 (5 bases). Germline CDR1 is SNHLY and CDR2 is FYNNEI. CDR3 size: 13 residues. Trimming left V 4 bases short and J 8 bases short, with 14 bases between.

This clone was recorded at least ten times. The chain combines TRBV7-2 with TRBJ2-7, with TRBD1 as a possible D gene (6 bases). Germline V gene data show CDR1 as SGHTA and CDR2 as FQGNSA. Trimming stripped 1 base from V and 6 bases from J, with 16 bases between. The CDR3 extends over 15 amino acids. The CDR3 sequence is CASSLDGRGWAEQYF. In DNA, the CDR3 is TGTGCCAGCAGCTTAGATGGCAGGGGTTGGGCCGAGCAGTACTTC.